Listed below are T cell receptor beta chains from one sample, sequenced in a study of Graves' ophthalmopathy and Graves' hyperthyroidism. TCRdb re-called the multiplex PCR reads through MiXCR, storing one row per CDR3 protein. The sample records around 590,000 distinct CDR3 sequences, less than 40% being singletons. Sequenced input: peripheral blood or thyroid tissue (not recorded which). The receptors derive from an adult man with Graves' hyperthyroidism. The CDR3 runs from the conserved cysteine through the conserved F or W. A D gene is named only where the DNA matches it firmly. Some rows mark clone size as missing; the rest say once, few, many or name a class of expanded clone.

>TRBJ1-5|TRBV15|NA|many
CATSMGNQPQHF
TGTGCCACCAGCATGGGGAATCAGCCCCAGCATTTT
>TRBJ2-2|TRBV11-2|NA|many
CASSLELQGGRRGELFF
TGTGCCAGCAGCTTAGAACTTCAAGGGGGAAGGCGCGGGGAGCTGTTTTTT
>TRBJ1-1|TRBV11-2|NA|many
CASSPGPNTEAFF
TGCGCCAGCAGCCCCGGGCCGAACACTGAAGCTTTCTTT
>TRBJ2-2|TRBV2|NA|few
CASSEVQGGTGELFF
TGTGCCAGCAGTGAAGTACAGGGTGGGACCGGGGAGCTGTTTTTT
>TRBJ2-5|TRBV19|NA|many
CASSWSLAEAETQYF
TGTGCCAGTAGTTGGAGCCTAGCAGAAGCAGAGACCCAGTACTTC
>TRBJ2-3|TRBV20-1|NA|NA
CSARLPGRLDTDTQYF
TGCAGTGCTAGGCTGCCGGGGAGGTTGGACACAGATACGCAGTATTTT
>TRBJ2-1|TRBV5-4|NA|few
CASQVVGRGDNEQFF
TGTGCCAGCCAGGTGGTTGGCAGGGGCGACAATGAGCAGTTCTTC
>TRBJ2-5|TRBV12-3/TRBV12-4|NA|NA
CASSLELAQYF
TGTGCCAGCAGTTTAGAACTAGCCCAGTACTTC
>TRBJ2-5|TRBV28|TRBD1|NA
CASSSDRGLGYQETQYF
TGTGCCAGCAGTTCGGACAGGGGGCTTGGGTACCAAGAGACCCAGTACTTC
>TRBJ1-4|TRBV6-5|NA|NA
CASSYGQRNEKLFF
TGTGCCAGCAGTTACGGACAGCGAAATGAAAAACTGTTTTTT
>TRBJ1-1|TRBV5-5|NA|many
CASSQGDRAFF
TGTGCCAGCAGCCAAGGGGATAGGGCTTTCTTT
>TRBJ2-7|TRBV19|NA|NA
CASSIDREPYEQYF
TGTGCCAGTAGTATAGACAGGGAGCCCTACGAGCAGTACTTC
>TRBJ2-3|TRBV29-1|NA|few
CSVEPPTTDTQYF
TGCAGCGTTGAACCGCCAACGACGGATACGCAGTATTTT
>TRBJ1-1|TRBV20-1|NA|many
CSARDRPNTEAFF
TGCAGTGCCCGAGACAGGCCGAACACTGAAGCTTTCTTT
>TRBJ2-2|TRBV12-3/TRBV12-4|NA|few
CASRQGGGSGELFF
TGTGCCAGCAGACAGGGGGGGGGATCCGGGGAGCTGTTTTTT
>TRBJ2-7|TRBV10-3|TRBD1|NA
CAISGQGPKQYF
TGTGCCATCTCGGGACAGGGGCCCAAGCAGTACTTC
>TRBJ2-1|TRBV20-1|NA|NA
CSAPVGGPSSYNEQFF
TGCAGTGCGCCAGTTGGGGGGCCGAGCTCCTACAATGAGCAGTTCTTC
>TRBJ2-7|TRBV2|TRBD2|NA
CATSAPGSQRGEQYF
TGTGCCACCAGTGCCCCCGGAAGTCAGCGGGGGGAGCAGTACTTC
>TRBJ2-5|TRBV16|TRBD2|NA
CATSDGLAGQQETQYF
TGTGCCACCAGTGATGGACTAGCGGGACAGCAAGAGACCCAGTACTTC
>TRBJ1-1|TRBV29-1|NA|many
CSAIFREVAFF
TGCAGCGCTATATTTCGGGAGGTAGCTTTCTTT
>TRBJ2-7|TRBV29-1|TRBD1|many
CSVVVQGTYEQYF
TGCAGCGTTGTCGTACAGGGGACCTACGAGCAGTACTTC
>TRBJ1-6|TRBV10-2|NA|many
CASSDGLNSPLHF
TGCGCCAGCAGTGACGGGTTAAATTCACCCCTCCACTTT
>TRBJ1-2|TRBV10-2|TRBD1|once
CASSGTGIDGYTF
TGCGCCAGCTCGGGGACAGGGATCGATGGCTACACCTTC
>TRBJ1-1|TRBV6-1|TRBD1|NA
CASQPGQIMNTEAFF
TGTGCCAGTCAACCGGGACAGATAATGAACACTGAAGCTTTCTTT
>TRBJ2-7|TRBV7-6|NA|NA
CASSLATGSDTQYF
TGTGCCAGCAGCTTAGCCACAGGGTCGGATACGCAGTACTTC
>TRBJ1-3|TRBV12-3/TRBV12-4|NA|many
CAGSSGNTIYF
TGTGCGGGCAGCTCTGGAAACACCATATATTTT
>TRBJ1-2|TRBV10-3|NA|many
CAISGGANYGYTF
TGTGCCATCAGTGGTGGAGCTAACTATGGCTACACCTTC
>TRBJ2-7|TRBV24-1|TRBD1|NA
CATSEGGLYEQYF
TGTGCCACCAGTGAAGGGGGCTTATACGAGCAGTACTTC
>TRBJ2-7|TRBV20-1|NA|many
CSARGSTYEQYF
TGCAGTGCTAGAGGAAGCACCTACGAGCAGTACTTC
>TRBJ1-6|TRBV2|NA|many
CASSERVRGSPLHF
TGTGCCAGCAGTGAAAGGGTCAGGGGATCACCCCTCCACTTT
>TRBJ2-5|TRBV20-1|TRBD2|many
CSASGLAVETQYF
TGCAGTGCTAGTGGCCTAGCGGTAGAGACCCAGTACTTC
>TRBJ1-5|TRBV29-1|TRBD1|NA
CSVQGDSGNQPQHF
TGCAGCGTACAGGGGGACAGTGGCAATCAGCCCCAGCATTTT
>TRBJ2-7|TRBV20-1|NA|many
CSATRPSVASYEQYF
TGCAGTGCTACCAGACCTAGCGTCGCCTCCTACGAGCAGTACTTC
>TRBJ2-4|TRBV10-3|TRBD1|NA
CASRGQGMGQNIQYF
TGTGCCAGCAGAGGACAGGGGATGGGGCAAAACATTCAGTACTTC